The sequence of this TCR beta chain was determined in a study of long-term antiretroviral therapy in people with HIV. Whole-study findings and limits: Gathering of blood took place between about 2003 and 2018, possibly under older ART regimens.

A v3.0 immunoSEQ assay was performed at survey level. Generated by immunoSEQ multiplex PCR, the TCRdb table keeps only in-frame clones and is missing some. This sample has fewer than 45,000 clones, with approximately 94% found just once. V dropped 3 bases and J dropped 0 bases, with 10 bases sitting between them. CDR3 length: 14 residues. From germline, CDR1 is SGHDT and CDR2 YYEEEE. Per donor, at least one pre-ART and at least two post-ART PBMC samples were obtained. With regard to this clone: The antigen remains undetermined.

Sequencing used unsorted PBMCs, obtained 4.1 years after starting antiretroviral therapy. This sequence was found in a woman aged 45-60 years with HIV. The chain recombines TRBV5-6 with TRBJ2-7; D possibly corresponds to TRBD1 (5 bases). The CDR3 region has the DNA TGTGCCAGCAGCTGGACAACGAGCTCCTACGAGCAGTACTTC. Translated: CASSWTTSSYEQYF.